The 5 T cell receptor beta chains listed next were all sequenced from one sample in a study of T cell responses to AZD1222 COVID-19 vaccine. The data were produced by immunoSEQ multiplex PCR, yet TCRdb's version contains in-frame clones alone and is incomplete. The data show about 130,000 clones, approximately 90% seen once. Sequencing used peripheral blood, obtained on day 0 of AZD1222 vaccination. The receptors shown here come from an adult in good health.

This rearrangement joins TRBV4-2 to TRBJ1-6; the D gene is possibly TRBD1 (5 bases). Germline values: CDR1 LGHNA, CDR2 YNFKEQ. The CDR3 length is 17 residues. Trimming took off 3 bases at V and 5 bases at J, with 17 bases between the two ends. The CDR3 spells CASSQESSGTDNSPLHF. The DNA for the CDR3 is TGTGCCAGCAGCCAGGAAAGCTCCGGGACTGATAATTCACCCCTCCACTTT.

The V call is TRBV5-4, the J call TRBJ1-1; a possible D gene is TRBD1 (6 bases). V lost 1 base and J lost 0, with 10 bases in between. The CDR3 totals 15 residues. From germline, CDR1 is SGHNT and CDR2 YYREEE (reference sequence). DNA of the CDR3: TGTGCCAGCAGCTTGCCAGGGGCCATGAACACTGAAGCTTTCTTT. Its protein is CASSLPGAMNTEAFF.

The chain links TRBV4-1 to TRBJ2-2; D is possibly TRBD1 (6 bases). CDR1 and CDR2 (germline): MGHRA, YSYEKL. V was cut by 5 bases and J by 0 bases, with 13 bases left in between. This CDR3 contains 16 residues. In nucleotides, the CDR3 is TGCGCCAGCAGCGCCAGCAGGGGAACGAACACCGGGGAGCTGTTTTTT. Amino acid sequence: CASSASRGTNTGELFF.

V and J are TRBV18 and TRBJ2-7; D perhaps matches TRBD1 (6 bases). In germline, CDR1 is KGHSH, CDR2 LQKENI. The CDR3 consists of 14 residues. The V gene lost 3 bases and the J gene lost 2 bases, with 11 bases spanning the gap. The DNA of the CDR3 is TGTGCCAGCTCACCGGAGACAGGCCCCTACGAGCAGTACTTC. As protein: CASSPETGPYEQYF.

The chain uses TRBV18 and TRBJ2-1; 11 bases agree with TRBD1. With 6 bases clipped from V and 6 bases from J, the junction kept 4 bases outside the gene matches. The germline V gene encodes CDR1 KGHSH and CDR2 LQKENI. CDR3 length: 14 amino acids. CDR3 nucleotide sequence: TGTGCCAGCTCGCAGGACAGGGGGCTCAATGAGCAGTTCTTC. This gives the protein CASSQDRGLNEQFF. Full variable domain (outside the CDR3, taken from reference TRBV18 and TRBJ2-1): NAGVMQNPRHLVRRRGQEARLRCSPMKGHSHVYWYRQLPEEGLKFMVYLQKENIIDESGMPKERFSAEFPKEGPSILRIQQVVRGDSAAYFCASSQDRGLNEQFFGPGTRLTVL.